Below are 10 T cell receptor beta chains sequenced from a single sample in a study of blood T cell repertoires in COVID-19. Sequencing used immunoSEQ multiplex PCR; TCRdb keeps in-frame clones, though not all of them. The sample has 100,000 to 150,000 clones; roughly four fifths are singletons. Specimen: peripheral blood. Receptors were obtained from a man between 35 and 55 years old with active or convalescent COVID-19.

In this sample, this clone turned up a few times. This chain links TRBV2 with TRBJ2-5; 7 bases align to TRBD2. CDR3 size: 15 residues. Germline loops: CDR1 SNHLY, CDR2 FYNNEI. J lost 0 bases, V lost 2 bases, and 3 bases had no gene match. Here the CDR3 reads CASSERGGNQETQYF. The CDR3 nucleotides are TGTGCCAGCAGTGAACGCGGGGGTAACCAAGAGACCCAGTACTTC.

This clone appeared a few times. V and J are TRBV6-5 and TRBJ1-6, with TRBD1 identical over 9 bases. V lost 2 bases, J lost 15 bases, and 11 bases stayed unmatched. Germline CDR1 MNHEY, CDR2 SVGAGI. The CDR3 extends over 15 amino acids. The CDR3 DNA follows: TGTGCCAGCAGTTACGGGACAGGGACGAATAGGCTCCTCCACTTT. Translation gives CASSYGTGTNRLLHF.

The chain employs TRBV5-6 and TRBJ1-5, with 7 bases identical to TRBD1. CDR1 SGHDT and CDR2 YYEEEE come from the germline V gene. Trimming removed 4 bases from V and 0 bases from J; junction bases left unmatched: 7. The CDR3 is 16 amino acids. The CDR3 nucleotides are TGTGCCAGCAGCCGCCGACAGGGTAATAGCAATCAGCCCCAGCATTTT. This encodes CASSRRQGNSNQPQHF.

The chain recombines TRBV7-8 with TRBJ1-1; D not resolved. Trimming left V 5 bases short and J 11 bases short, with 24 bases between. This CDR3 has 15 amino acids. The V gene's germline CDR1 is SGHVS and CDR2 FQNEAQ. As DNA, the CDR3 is TGTGCCAGCAGCCCCACACAGTATGGGCCTCTTGAGGCTTTCTTT. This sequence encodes CASSPTQYGPLEAFF.

The DNA of the CDR3 is TGTGCCAGCACTTTGGGGGACAGAAAAAACATTCAGTACTTC. It codes for CASTLGDRKNIQYF. V and J are TRBV2 and TRBJ2-4; TRBD1 agrees at 7 bases. The CDR3 contains 14 residues. After removal of 7 bases from V and 4 bases from J, the junction contained 7 bases not matched to a gene. The germline V gene has CDR1 SNHLY and CDR2 FYNNEI. The full variable domain, rest sourced from reference TRBV2 and TRBJ2-4, is EPEVTQTPSHQVTQMGQEVILRCVPISNHLYFYWYRQILGQKVEFLVSFYNNEISEKSEIFDDQFSVERPDGSNFTLKIRSTKLEDSAMYFCASTLGDRKNIQYFGAGTRLSVL.

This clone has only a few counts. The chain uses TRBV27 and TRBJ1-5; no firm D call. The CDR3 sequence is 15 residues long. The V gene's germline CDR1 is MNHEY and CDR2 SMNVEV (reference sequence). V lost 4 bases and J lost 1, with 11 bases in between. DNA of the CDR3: TGTGCCAGCAGTTCACGGGTTGGCAGCAATCAGCCCCAGCATTTT. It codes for CASSSRVGSNQPQHF.

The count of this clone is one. For the CDR3, the DNA is TGCGCCAGCAGCTTGGGTCAGGGGCCGAAAATGAACACTGAAGCTTTCTTT. Translation: CASSLGQGPKMNTEAFF. This sequence joins TRBV5-1 and TRBJ1-1; tentative D call: TRBD1 (6 bases). Germline loops: CDR1 SGHRS, CDR2 YFSETQ. The CDR3 has 17 residues. Trimming took 0 bases from V and 0 from J, leaving 15 bases between them.

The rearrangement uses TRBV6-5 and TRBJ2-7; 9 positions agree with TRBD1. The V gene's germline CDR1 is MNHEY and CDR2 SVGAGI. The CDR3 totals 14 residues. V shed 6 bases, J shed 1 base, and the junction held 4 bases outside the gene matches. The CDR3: CASRGQGTSYEQYF. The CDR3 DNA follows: TGTGCCAGCAGGGGACAGGGCACATCCTACGAGCAGTACTTC.

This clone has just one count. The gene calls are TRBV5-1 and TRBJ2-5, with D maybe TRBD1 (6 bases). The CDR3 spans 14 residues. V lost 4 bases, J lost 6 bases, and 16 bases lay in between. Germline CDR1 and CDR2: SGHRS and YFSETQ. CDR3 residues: CASSHIGGPQTQYF. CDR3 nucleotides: TGCGCCAGCAGCCACATTGGGGGCCCGCAGACCCAGTACTTC.

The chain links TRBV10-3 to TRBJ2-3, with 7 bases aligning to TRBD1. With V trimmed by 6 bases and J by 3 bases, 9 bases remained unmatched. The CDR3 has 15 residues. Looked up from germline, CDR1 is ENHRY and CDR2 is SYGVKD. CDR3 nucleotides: TGTGCCATCAGCGGCAGACAGGGAACGACAGATACGCAGTATTTT. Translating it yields CAISGRQGTTDTQYF.